The T cell receptor beta chain under discussion was sequenced for a study of blood T cell repertoires in COVID-19. Study details: Nucleic acid was either cDNA or gDNA, and it came from T cells, B-cell-depleted T cells, or PBMCs.

The CDR3 spans 14 residues. The germline CDR1 and CDR2 sequences are MNHEY and SVGAGI. Under the authors' procedure: Amplification from reference gene primers served as the basis for estimated nucleated cell counts. The method was immunoSEQ multiplex PCR; TCRdb's version includes in-frame clones alone and lacks a portion of them. V, J and clone size were drawn from that table, and D and trimming were deduced from the DNA. This repertoire shows almost 200,000 clones, approximately 87% found once; its top ten account for 0.75% to 0.95%. Concerning this clone: The germline gene is not matched at one end of the junction; a read error may be the cause.

The receptor's source is a woman aged 70-85 years with acute or convalescent COVID-19. The sample taken for sequencing was peripheral blood. This sequence joins TRBV6-5 and TRBJ1-5, with D perhaps matching TRBD1 (6 bases). The CDR3 region is CANSYSWGGQPQHF. In DNA, the CDR3 is TGTGCCAACAGTTACTCGTGGGGGGGCCAGCCCCAGCATTTT.